These 30 T cell receptor beta chains came from one sample sequenced in a study of T cell clonotyping in hematopoietic cell transplantation. Repertoires were generated with immunoSEQ multiplex PCR, while TCRdb's copy carries only in-frame clones and drops some. The sample lists 65,000 to 75,000 clones; around 94% were seen once. Material: peripheral blood mononuclear cells. These receptors all stem from a middle-aged man in good health. Some clones in this sample may be carry-over from other donors' samples.

The chain has TRBV6-5 and TRBJ2-5; no clear D gene. V lost 2 bases and J 2 bases, leaving 6 bases between the germline ends. The length of the CDR3 is 13 residues. CDR1 MNHEY and CDR2 SVGAGI come from the germline V gene. CDR3 residues: CASSYERQETQYF. Written as DNA, the CDR3 is TGTGCCAGCAGTTACGAGCGTCAAGAGACCCAGTACTTC.

V gene TRBV28 combines with J gene TRBJ2-7, with D unresolved. CDR3 length equals 12 residues. Per germline, CDR1 MDHEN and CDR2 SYDVKM. Trimming removed 4 bases from V and 2 bases from J, with 6 bases in between. DNA for the CDR3: TGTGCCAGCAGTTCGCCCCCCTACGAGCAGTACTTC. It specifies CASSSPPYEQYF.

The chain couples TRBV10-3 to TRBJ2-7; perhaps TRBD2 as D (6 bases). This CDR3 region has 15 residues. The germline gives CDR1 ENHRY, CDR2 SYGVKD. Trimming left V 0 bases short and J 7 bases short, with 16 bases between. The CDR3 nucleotides are TGTGCCATCAGTGAGTCGGATTCGGGAGTTCGGGAGCAGTACTTC. Protein: CAISESDSGVREQYF.

This clone was detected once. The J gene is TRBJ2-5, the V gene TRBV5-1; 11 nucleotides line up with TRBD1. This CDR3 has 15 amino acids. Losses at the gene ends were 3 bases for V and 5 bases for J; bases not matched to a gene: 6. Germline V gene lookup returns CDR1 SGHRS and CDR2 YFSETQ. The CDR3 nucleotides read TGCGCCAGCAGCTCCGGACAGGGGGCATGGGAGACCCAGTACTTC. Protein product: CASSSGQGAWETQYF.

Regarding this clone: Other DNA sequences in the same sample also yield this CDR3. The V gene is TRBV2, the J gene TRBJ1-2; D call uncertain. The CDR3 is 12 residues long. With 2 bases removed from V and 2 bases from J, the gap between germline ends came to 3 bases. CDR1 is SNHLY and CDR2 is FYNNEI in the germline V gene. CDR3 sequence: CASSESNYGYTF. Here the CDR3 DNA reads TGTGCCAGCAGTGAAAGCAACTATGGCTACACCTTC.

This rearrangement joins TRBV11-2 to TRBJ2-7, with D unresolved. V lost 5 bases and J lost 2, with 10 bases in between. In germline, CDR1 is SGHAT, CDR2 FQNNGV. This CDR3 is 13 amino acids long. Here the CDR3 reads CASSRQLTYEQYF. DNA for the CDR3: TGTGCCAGCAGCCGTCAGCTCACCTACGAGCAGTACTTC.

The chain carries TRBV27 and TRBJ1-4; D remains ambiguous. V dropped 6 bases and J dropped 1 base, with 6 bases sitting between them. Germline V CDR1 and CDR2: MNHEY, SMNVEV (reference sequence). The CDR3 extends over 13 amino acids. The CDR3 nucleotides read TGTGCCAGCAGGTTGGGAACTAATGAAAAACTGTTTTTT. Its translation is CASRLGTNEKLFF.

The V and J genes are TRBV6-5 and TRBJ2-2, with D possibly called TRBD1 or TRBD2 (6 bases each). The CDR3 consists of 15 residues. Germline V gives CDR1 MNHEY, CDR2 SVGAGI. Trimming removed 2 bases from V and 7 bases from J, with 14 bases in between. CDR3 amino acids: CASSYVRGPHGELFF. As DNA, the CDR3 is TGTGCCAGCAGTTACGTTCGGGGGCCGCACGGGGAGCTGTTTTTT.

V and J are TRBV6-1 and TRBJ2-1; possible D gene TRBD2, 5 bases. V was trimmed by 6 bases and J by 4 bases, leaving 10 bases between them. Germline-derived CDR1 and CDR2 are MNHNS and SASEGT. This CDR3 is built from 13 residues. The CDR3, as DNA: TGTGCCAGCAGCCCCGGACTGTACAATGAGCAGTTCTTC. This codes for CASSPGLYNEQFF.

The chain uses TRBV5-4 and TRBJ2-7; tentatively, D is TRBD1 (6 bases). CDR3 length equals 14 residues. CDR1 SGHNT and CDR2 YYREEE come from the germline V gene (reference sequence). Trimming stripped 4 bases from V and 2 bases from J, with 13 bases between. Written as DNA, the CDR3 is TGTGCCAGCAGCAAATGGGACACTACCTACGAGCAGTACTTC. Its translation is CASSKWDTTYEQYF.

This clone was picked up a small number of times. J is TRBJ1-2 and V is TRBV2; tentatively, D is TRBD1 (5 bases). The germline gives CDR1 SNHLY, CDR2 FYNNEI. This CDR3 is 14 amino acids long. Between the trimmed V and J ends, which lost 3 bases and 8 bases, there was a span of 16 bases. CDR3: CASSDRQGSTGYTF. In DNA form, the CDR3 reads TGTGCCAGCAGTGACCGGCAGGGATCGACCGGCTACACCTTC.

This sequence joins TRBV7-9 and TRBJ2-3; TRBD2 matches 7 bases. Germline V gene data show CDR1 as SEHNR and CDR2 as FQNEAQ (reference sequence). Trimming at V came to 4 bases and at J to 0 bases, leaving 4 bases not matched to a gene. The CDR3 length is 15 residues. The CDR3 DNA sequence: TGTGCCAGCAGCTCTAGCGGAGCTAGCACAGATACGCAGTATTTT. Its translation is CASSSSGASTDTQYF.

The CDR3 coding sequence is TGCGCCAGCAGCCGGAGGGAGGGCTCCTACAATGAGCAGTTCTTC. Its translation is CASSRREGSYNEQFF. The rearrangement uses TRBV4-1 and TRBJ2-1; 7 nucleotides line up with TRBD2. The CDR3 runs to 15 residues. The V segment lost 4 bases and the J segment 0 bases; nucleotides outside the gene matches: 3. From germline, CDR1 is MGHRA and CDR2 YSYEKL.

This chain uses TRBV29-1 with TRBJ2-7; the match to TRBD2 covers 7 bases. V lost 5 bases to trimming and J lost 0 bases; unmatched junction nucleotides: 7. The CDR3 has 14 residues. Germline V lookup: CDR1 SQVTM, CDR2 ANQGSEA. The CDR3 DNA is TGCAGCGTTAGTGAGACTAGCAACTCCTACGAGCAGTACTTC. This translates into CSVSETSNSYEQYF.

This chain connects TRBV5-4 to TRBJ1-1, with a weak D call TRBD1 (5 bases). The CDR3 runs 15 residues. Trimming removed 5 bases at V and 0 bases at J, with 14 bases between. The germline V gene encodes CDR1 SGHNT and CDR2 YYREEE (reference sequence). This CDR3 reads CASRPDWTMNTEAFF. The CDR3 region has the DNA TGTGCCAGCAGACCGGACTGGACAATGAACACTGAAGCTTTCTTT.

The rearrangement links TRBV28 to TRBJ2-3, with D possibly being TRBD1 (8 bases). Germline-derived CDR1 and CDR2 are MDHEN and SYDVKM. Trimming stripped 3 bases from V and 6 bases from J, with 22 bases between. This CDR3 has 17 amino acids. The CDR3 DNA follows: TGTGCCAGCAGTTTCGGAGGACAGGGCGGGAGTGGGGATACGCAGTATTTT. It is translated as CASSFGGQGGSGDTQYF.

V gene TRBV5-1 combines with J gene TRBJ2-1; TRBD1 is a possible D gene (5 bases). The length of the CDR3 is 16 residues. Germline V gene data show CDR1 as SGHRS and CDR2 as YFSETQ. The V gene lost 4 bases and the J gene lost 3 bases, with 17 bases spanning the gap. CDR3 nucleotides: TGCGCCAGCAGCGAGCAGGGTCCCCCCCTCTACAATGAGCAGTTCTTC. Translation gives CASSEQGPPLYNEQFF.

The V and J genes are TRBV20-1 and TRBJ2-3; D ambiguous. The CDR3 sequence is 10 residues long. Germline assignment: CDR1 DFQATT and CDR2 SNEGSKA (reference sequence). The CDR3 DNA is TGCGGTACATACAGAGGTACGCAGTATTTT. It is translated as CGTYRGTQYF.

The chain recombines TRBV30 with TRBJ1-2; tentative D call: TRBD1 (5 bases). V gave up 2 bases and J gave up 7 bases, with 14 bases separating them. This CDR3 spans 13 amino acids. CDR1 GTSNPN and CDR2 SVGIG come from the germline V gene (reference sequence). The CDR3 here is CAWSRGGLSGYTF. The CDR3 DNA reads as TGTGCCTGGAGTAGGGGTGGGTTAAGTGGCTACACCTTC.

This sequence joins TRBV6-5 and TRBJ2-7, with a tentative D call TRBD2 (7 bases). The CDR3 totals 14 residues. Germline CDR1 is MNHEY and CDR2 is SVGAGI. The V gene lost 7 bases and the J gene lost 2 bases, with 15 bases spanning the gap. CDR3 nucleotides: TGTGCCAGCACGGGGGGCCAGGGGACCTACGAGCAGTACTTC. It translates to CASTGGQGTYEQYF.

V and J are TRBV19 and TRBJ2-3; 11 nucleotides align to TRBD2. CDR1 and CDR2 from the germline V gene are LNHDA and SQIVND (reference sequence). V dropped 4 bases and J dropped 6; count of bases not matched to a gene: 6. CDR3 size: 15 residues. CDR3 protein: CASSKLAGVSDTQYF. The CDR3, as DNA: TGTGCCAGTAGTAAACTAGCGGGAGTATCGGATACGCAGTATTTT.

The chain has TRBV6-1 and TRBJ1-1, with D perhaps TRBD1 (6 bases). From germline, CDR1 is MNHNS and CDR2 SASEGT. Trimming left V 6 bases short and J 1 base short, with 12 bases between. This CDR3 comprises 14 residues. The CDR3 protein is CASRAGVTNTEAFF. In nucleotides, the CDR3 is TGTGCCAGCAGGGCAGGGGTCACGAACACTGAAGCTTTCTTT.

V gene TRBV5-4 combines with J gene TRBJ2-7, with 11 bases fitting TRBD2. Germline lookup yields CDR1 SGHNT and CDR2 YYREEE (reference sequence). V lost 4 bases to trimming and J lost 5 bases; unmatched junction nucleotides: 2. This CDR3 is built from 13 residues. The CDR3 reads CASSGTSGDEQYF. DNA for the CDR3: TGTGCCAGCAGCGGGACTAGCGGCGACGAGCAGTACTTC.

This chain connects TRBV6-4 to TRBJ1-2; no firm D call. Germline CDR1 MRHNA, CDR2 SNTAGT. The CDR3 has 15 amino acids. V was trimmed by 4 bases and J by 4 bases, leaving 16 bases between them. The CDR3 spells CASSASPEGSYGYTF. The CDR3 DNA is TGTGCCAGCAGTGCCTCCCCAGAAGGGTCCTATGGCTACACCTTC.

V gene TRBV29-1 combines with J gene TRBJ2-7; 13 bases line up with TRBD2. Trimming took 0 bases from V and 4 from J; bases not matched to a gene: 21. The CDR3 totals 21 residues. Germline loops: CDR1 SQVTM, CDR2 ANQGSEA. CDR3 in DNA: TGCAGCGTTGAAGACCCTTTACAGACTAGCGGGGGGCCATTAGGACCTTACGAGCAGTACTTC. This codes for CSVEDPLQTSGGPLGPYEQYF.

The rearrangement joins TRBV9 to TRBJ2-3; TRBD1 matches at 8 bases. Germline CDR1 and CDR2: SGDLS and YYNGEE. This CDR3 contains 16 residues. V lost 4 bases and J lost 1; bases outside the gene matches: 8. CDR3: CASSSEAGQGTDTQYF. Here the CDR3 DNA reads TGTGCCAGCAGCTCCGAGGCGGGACAGGGCACAGATACGCAGTATTTT.

The chain recombines TRBV19 with TRBJ1-6, with TRBD1 matching over 7 bases. The CDR3 sequence is 15 residues long. Trimming cost V 5 bases and J 7 bases; bases outside gene matches: 8. Germline CDR1 LNHDA, CDR2 SQIVND (reference sequence). CDR3: CASSPTRDRNSPLHF. The CDR3 DNA is TGTGCCAGTAGTCCAACCCGGGACAGAAATTCACCCCTCCACTTT.

This chain uses TRBV4-1 with TRBJ1-5, with D unclear. This CDR3 has 16 residues. V gave up 4 bases and J gave up 4 bases, with 17 bases separating them. Per germline, CDR1 MGHRA and CDR2 YSYEKL. The CDR3: CASSPPGVQINQPQHF. CDR3 DNA: TGCGCCAGCAGCCCCCCTGGCGTCCAAATTAATCAGCCCCAGCATTTT.

The chain combines TRBV7-2 with TRBJ2-6; perhaps TRBD1 as D (5 bases). This CDR3 is 18 amino acids long. From germline, CDR1 is SGHTA and CDR2 FQGNSA. With 0 bases removed from V and 0 bases from J, the gap between germline ends came to 12 bases. The CDR3 is CASSLARGSVSGANVLTF. As DNA, the CDR3 is TGTGCCAGCAGCTTAGCAAGGGGCTCTGTCTCTGGGGCCAACGTCCTGACTTTC.

The chain links TRBV6-5 to TRBJ1-1, with 8 bases aligning to TRBD1. Germline trimming cut 5 bases from V and 6 bases from J; bases unmatched to any gene: 5. Germline V gene lookup returns CDR1 MNHEY and CDR2 SVGAGI. CDR3 length equals 13 residues. CDR3 DNA sequence: TGTGCCAGCAGTCCGACGACAGGGGCTGAAGCTTTCTTT. Amino acids: CASSPTTGAEAFF.